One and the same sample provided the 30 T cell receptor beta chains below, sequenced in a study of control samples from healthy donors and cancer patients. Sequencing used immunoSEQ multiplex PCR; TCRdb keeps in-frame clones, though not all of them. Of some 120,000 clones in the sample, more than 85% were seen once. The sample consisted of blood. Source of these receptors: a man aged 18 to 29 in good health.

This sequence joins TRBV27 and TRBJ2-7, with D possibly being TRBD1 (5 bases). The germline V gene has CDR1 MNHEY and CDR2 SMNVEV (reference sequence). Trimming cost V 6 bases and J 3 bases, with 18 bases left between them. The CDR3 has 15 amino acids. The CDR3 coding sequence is TGTGCCAGCAGCCTCCTCGCAGGGTTGGTCTACGAGCAGTACTTC. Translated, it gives CASSLLAGLVYEQYF.

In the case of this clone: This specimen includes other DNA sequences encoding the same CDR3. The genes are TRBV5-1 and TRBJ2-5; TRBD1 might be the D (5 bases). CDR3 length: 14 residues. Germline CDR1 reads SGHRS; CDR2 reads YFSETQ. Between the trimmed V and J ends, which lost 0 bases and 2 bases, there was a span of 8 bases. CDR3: CASSLGRVQETQYF. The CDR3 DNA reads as TGCGCCAGCAGCTTGGGCAGGGTACAAGAGACCCAGTACTTC.

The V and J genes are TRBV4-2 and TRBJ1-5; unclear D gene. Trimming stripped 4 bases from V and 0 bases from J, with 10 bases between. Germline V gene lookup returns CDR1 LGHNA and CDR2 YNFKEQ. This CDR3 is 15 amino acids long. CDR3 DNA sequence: TGTGCCAGCAGCCCCCGCGGAAATAGCAATCAGCCCCAGCATTTT. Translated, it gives CASSPRGNSNQPQHF.

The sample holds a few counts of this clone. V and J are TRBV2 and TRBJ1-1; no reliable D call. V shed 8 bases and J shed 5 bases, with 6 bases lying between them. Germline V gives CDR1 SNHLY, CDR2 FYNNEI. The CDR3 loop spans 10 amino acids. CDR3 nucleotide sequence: TGTGCCAGCCGGAGAACTGAAGCTTTCTTT. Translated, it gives CASRRTEAFF. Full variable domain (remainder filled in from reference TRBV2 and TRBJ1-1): EPEVTQTPSHQVTQMGQEVILRCVPISNHLYFYWYRQILGQKVEFLVSFYNNEISEKSEIFDDQFSVERPDGSNFTLKIRSTKLEDSAMYFCASRRTEAFFGQGTRLTVV.

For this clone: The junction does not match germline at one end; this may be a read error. As DNA, the CDR3 is TGTGCCAGCAGCCAAGGAGGGGAAGTGAATGAGCGGTTCTTC. Its translation: CASSQGGEVNERFF. J is TRBJ2-1 and V is TRBV3-1 (or the pseudogene TRBV3-2), with D possibly called TRBD1 or TRBD2 (5 bases each). The V gene's germline CDR1 is LGHDT and CDR2 YNNKEL (reference sequence). The CDR3 totals 14 residues.

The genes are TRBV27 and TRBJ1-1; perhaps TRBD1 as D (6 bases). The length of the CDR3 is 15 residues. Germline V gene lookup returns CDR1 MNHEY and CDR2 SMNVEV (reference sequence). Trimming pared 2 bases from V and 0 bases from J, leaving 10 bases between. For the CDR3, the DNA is TGTGCCAGCAGTTTAATTGGGGGCGTGAACACTGAAGCTTTCTTT. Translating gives CASSLIGGVNTEAFF.

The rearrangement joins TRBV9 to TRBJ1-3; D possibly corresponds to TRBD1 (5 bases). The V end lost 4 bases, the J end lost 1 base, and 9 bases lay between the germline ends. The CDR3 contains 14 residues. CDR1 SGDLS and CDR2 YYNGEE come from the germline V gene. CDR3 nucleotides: TGTGCCAGCAGCTCCCAGGGTTCTGGAAACACCATATATTTT. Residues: CASSSQGSGNTIYF.

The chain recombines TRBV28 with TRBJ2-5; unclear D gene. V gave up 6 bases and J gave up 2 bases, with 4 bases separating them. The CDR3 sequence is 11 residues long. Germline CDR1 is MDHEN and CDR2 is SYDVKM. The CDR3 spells CASRGQETQYF. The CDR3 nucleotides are TGTGCCAGCAGAGGTCAAGAGACCCAGTACTTC.

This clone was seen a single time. The CDR3 DNA sequence: TGTGCCAGTAGTTTTTGGGACAGACTAACAGATACGCAGTATTTT. As protein: CASSFWDRLTDTQYF. The gene calls are TRBV19 and TRBJ2-3; TRBD1 matches 7 bases. Losses at the gene ends were 5 bases for V and 3 bases for J; bases not matched to a gene: 8. This CDR3 is 15 amino acids long. The V gene's germline CDR1 is LNHDA and CDR2 SQIVND (reference sequence).

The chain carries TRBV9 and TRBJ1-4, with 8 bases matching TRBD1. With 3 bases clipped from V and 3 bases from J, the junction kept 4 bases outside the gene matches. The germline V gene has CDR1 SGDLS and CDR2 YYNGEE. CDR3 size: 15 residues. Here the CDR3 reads CASSATGGANEKLFF. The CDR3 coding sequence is TGTGCCAGCAGCGCCACAGGGGGGGCTAATGAAAAACTGTTTTTT.

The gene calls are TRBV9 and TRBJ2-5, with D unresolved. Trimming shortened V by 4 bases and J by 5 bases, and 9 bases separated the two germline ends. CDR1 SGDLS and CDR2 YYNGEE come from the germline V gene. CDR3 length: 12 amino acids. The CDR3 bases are TGTGCCAGCAGCCCATCCGGGGAGACCCAGTACTTC. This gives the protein CASSPSGETQYF.

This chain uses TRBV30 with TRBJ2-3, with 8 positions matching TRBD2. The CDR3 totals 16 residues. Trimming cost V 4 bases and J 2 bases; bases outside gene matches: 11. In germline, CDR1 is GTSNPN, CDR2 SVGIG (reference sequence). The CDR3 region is CAWITPTSEYTDTQYF. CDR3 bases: TGTGCCTGGATCACCCCGACTAGCGAATACACAGATACGCAGTATTTT.

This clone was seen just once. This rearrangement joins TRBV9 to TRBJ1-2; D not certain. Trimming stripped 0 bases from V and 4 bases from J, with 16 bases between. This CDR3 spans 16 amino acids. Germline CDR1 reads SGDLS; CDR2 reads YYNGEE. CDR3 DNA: TGTGCCAGCAGCGTAGATGAGGAGGGCAGCACCTATGGCTACACCTTC. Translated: CASSVDEEGSTYGYTF.

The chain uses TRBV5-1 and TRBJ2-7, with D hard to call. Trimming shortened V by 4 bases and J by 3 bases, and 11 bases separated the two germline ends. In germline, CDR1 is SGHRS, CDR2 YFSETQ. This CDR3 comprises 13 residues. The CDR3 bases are TGCGCCAGCAGCCTCTGGACGGGCTACGAGCAGTACTTC. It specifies CASSLWTGYEQYF.

This CDR3 reads CASLSTEAFF. CDR3 DNA sequence: TGTGCCAGCCTAAGCACTGAAGCTTTCTTT. The rearrangement joins TRBV2 to TRBJ1-1; no reliable D call. Germline CDR1 SNHLY, CDR2 FYNNEI. V was clipped by 8 bases and J by 4 bases, with 5 bases between them. CDR3 length: 10 amino acids.

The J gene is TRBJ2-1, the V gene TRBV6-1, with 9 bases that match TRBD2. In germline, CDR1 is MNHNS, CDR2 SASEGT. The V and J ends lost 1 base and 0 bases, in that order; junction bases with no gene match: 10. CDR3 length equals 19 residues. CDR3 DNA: TGTGCCAGCAGTGAAGTAATGGGCGGGAGGGCCAACTCCTACAATGAGCAGTTCTTC. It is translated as CASSEVMGGRANSYNEQFF.

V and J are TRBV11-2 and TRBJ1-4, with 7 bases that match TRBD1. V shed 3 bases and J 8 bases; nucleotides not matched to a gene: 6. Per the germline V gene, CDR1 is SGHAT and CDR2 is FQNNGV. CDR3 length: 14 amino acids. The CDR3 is CASSFTPQGEKLFF. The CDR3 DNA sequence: TGTGCCAGCAGCTTCACTCCACAGGGGGAAAAACTGTTTTTT.

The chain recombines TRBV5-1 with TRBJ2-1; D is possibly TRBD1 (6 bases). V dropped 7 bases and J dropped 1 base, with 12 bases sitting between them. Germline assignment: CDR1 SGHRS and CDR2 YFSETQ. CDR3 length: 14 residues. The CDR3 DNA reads TGCGCCAGCGGTATGGACAGTTCCTACAATGAGCAGTTCTTC. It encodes CASGMDSSYNEQFF.

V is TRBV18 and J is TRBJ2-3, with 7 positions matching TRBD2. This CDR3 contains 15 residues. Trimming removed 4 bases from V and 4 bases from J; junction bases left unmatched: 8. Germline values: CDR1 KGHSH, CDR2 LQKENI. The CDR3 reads CASSRRLAEADTQYF. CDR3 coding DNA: TGTGCCAGCTCACGCAGACTAGCTGAGGCAGATACGCAGTATTTT.

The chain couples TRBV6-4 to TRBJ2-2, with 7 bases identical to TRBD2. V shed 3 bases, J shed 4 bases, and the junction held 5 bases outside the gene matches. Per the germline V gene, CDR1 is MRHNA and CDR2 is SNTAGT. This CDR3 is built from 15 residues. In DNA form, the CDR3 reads TGTGCCAGCAGTGAAGGGCCTAGCGGCACCGGGGAGCTGTTTTTT. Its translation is CASSEGPSGTGELFF.

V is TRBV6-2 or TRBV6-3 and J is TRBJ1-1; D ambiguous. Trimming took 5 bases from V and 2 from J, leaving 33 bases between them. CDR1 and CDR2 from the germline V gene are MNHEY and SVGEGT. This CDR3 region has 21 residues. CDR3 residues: CASSTSRHKPFSILVNTEAFF. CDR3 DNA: TGTGCCAGCAGTACATCCCGACATAAGCCCTTCTCCATTCTCGTTAACACTGAAGCTTTCTTT.

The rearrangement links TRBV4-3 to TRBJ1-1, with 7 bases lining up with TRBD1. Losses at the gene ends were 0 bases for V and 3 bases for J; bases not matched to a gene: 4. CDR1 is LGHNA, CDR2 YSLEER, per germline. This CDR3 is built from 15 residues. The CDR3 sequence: CASSQDVGGYTEAFF. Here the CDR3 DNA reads TGCGCCAGCAGCCAAGATGTAGGGGGCTACACTGAAGCTTTCTTT.

The CDR3 here is CASSSRTIYNEQFF. As DNA, the CDR3 is TGTGCCAGCAGCTCCAGGACTATCTACAATGAGCAGTTCTTC. The chain couples TRBV11-2 to TRBJ2-1; TRBD2 might be the D (6 bases). The CDR3 is made up of 14 amino acids. The germline V and J ends were trimmed by 4 bases and 3 bases, with 10 bases remaining between them. The germline gives CDR1 SGHAT, CDR2 FQNNGV. Full variable domain (remainder filled in from reference TRBV11-2 and TRBJ2-1): EAGVAQSPRYKIIEKRQSVAFWCNPISGHATLYWYQQILGQGPKLLIQFQNNGVVDDSQLPKDRFSAERLKGVDSTLKIQPAKLEDSAVYLCASSSRTIYNEQFFGPGTRLTVL.

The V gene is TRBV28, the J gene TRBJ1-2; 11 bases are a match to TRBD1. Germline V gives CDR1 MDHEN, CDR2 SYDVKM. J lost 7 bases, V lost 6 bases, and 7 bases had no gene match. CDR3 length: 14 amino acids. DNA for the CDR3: TGTGCCAGCAGAACTACCGGGACAGGGGGTGGCTACACCTTC. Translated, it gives CASRTTGTGGGYTF.

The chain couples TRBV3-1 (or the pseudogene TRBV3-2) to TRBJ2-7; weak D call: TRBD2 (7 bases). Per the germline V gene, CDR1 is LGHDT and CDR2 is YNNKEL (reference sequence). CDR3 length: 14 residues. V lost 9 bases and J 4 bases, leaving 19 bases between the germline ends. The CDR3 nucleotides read TGTGCCAGTAAGCGAGGGGGGGATGTATACGAGCAGTACTTC. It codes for CASKRGGDVYEQYF.

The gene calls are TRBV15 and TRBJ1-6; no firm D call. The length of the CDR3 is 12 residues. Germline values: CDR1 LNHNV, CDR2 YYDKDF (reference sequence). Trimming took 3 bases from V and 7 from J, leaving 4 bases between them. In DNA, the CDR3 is TGTGCCACCAGCAGTTCCAATTCACCCCTCCACTTT. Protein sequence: CATSSSNSPLHF.

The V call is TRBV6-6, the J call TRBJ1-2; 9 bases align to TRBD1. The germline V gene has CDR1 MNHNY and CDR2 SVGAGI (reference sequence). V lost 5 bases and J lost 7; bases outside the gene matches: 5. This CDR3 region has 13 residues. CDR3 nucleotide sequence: TGTGCCAGCAGTCTCCGGGACAGGGTTGGCTACACCTTC. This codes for CASSLRDRVGYTF.

The CDR3 is CASKYEGNTEAFF. CDR3 sequence (DNA): TGTGCCAGTAAGTACGAGGGGAACACTGAAGCTTTCTTT. The chain uses TRBV25-1 and TRBJ1-1; no clear D gene. The CDR3 is 13 residues long. V gave up 9 bases and J gave up 1 base, with 12 bases separating them. CDR1 is MGHDK, CDR2 SYGVNS, per germline.

DNA for the CDR3: TGTGCCAGCAGTTCACCCGGACCAACTACAGATACGCAGTATTTT. Translation: CASSSPGPTTDTQYF. The chain has TRBV28 and TRBJ2-3; D not resolved. Germline V gives CDR1 MDHEN, CDR2 SYDVKM. This CDR3 comprises 15 residues. The germline V and J ends were trimmed by 4 bases and 3 bases, with 14 bases remaining between them.

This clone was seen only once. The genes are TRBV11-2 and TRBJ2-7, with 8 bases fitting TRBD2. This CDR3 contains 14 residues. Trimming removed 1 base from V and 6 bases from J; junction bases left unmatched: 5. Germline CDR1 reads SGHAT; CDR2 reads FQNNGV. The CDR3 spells CASSLVGRALEQYF. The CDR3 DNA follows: TGTGCCAGCAGCTTAGTCGGGAGGGCCCTCGAGCAGTACTTC. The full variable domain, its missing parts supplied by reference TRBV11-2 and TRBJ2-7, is EAGVAQSPRYKIIEKRQSVAFWCNPISGHATLYWYQQILGQGPKLLIQFQNNGVVDDSQLPKDRFSAERLKGVDSTLKIQPAKLEDSAVYLCASSLVGRALEQYFGPGTRLTVT.